Detailed here is one TCR beta chain. Its specificity is unknown. The CDR3 contains 14 residues. Germline V lookup: CDR1 MDHEN, CDR2 SYDVKM. Trimming left V 4 bases short and J 2 bases short, with 12 bases between. Produced via immunoSEQ multiplex PCR; TCRdb's table is partial and in-frame only. The table shows tens of thousands of clones, with roughly 75% occurring only once. The data are from a study of T cell responses to AZD1222 COVID-19 vaccine. Study-level information: Some second doses came at about 4 weeks and others at about 12 weeks; these were pooled.

Regarding the study as a whole: Donors were mostly white British, more females; clonal diversity possibly underestimated. Among vaccine-associated CD4 TCRs, coverage spanned spike, with dominance at 160-218 and 743-854.

The specimen was peripheral blood, collected on day 0 of AZD1222 vaccination. This rearrangement joins TRBV28 to TRBJ2-7, with D possibly matching TRBD1 (5 bases). The source of this sequence is an adult in good health. The CDR3 nucleotides are TGTGCCAGCAGTTCCCCGACAGTTACCTACGAGCAGTACTTC. Protein sequence: CASSSPTVTYEQYF.